The 26 T cell receptor beta chains below come from one sample, sequenced in a study of cytomegalovirus exposure and HLA in healthy donors. This PCR relied on a set of 60 Vbeta primers and 13 Jbeta primers. Assay: immunoSEQ multiplex PCR; the TCRdb copy retains only in-frame clones and omits some. This sample has roughly 290,000 clones; about 80% occur once, and the top ten carry more than 0.3%. The sample comprised PBMCs. The receptors originated from a girl aged 2-10 years in good health and CMV-seronegative.

The V gene is TRBV12-5, the J gene TRBJ2-1; 7 positions agree with TRBD2. Trimming removed 7 bases from V and 2 bases from J; junction bases left unmatched: 11. Germline V gene data show CDR1 as LGHNT and CDR2 as FRNRAP. This CDR3 spans 16 amino acids. CDR3 sequence reads: CASVQLPGLTYNEQFF. As DNA, the CDR3 is TGTGCTAGTGTCCAACTACCGGGACTAACCTACAATGAGCAGTTCTTC. Full variable domain (missing parts from reference TRBV12-5 and TRBJ2-1): DARVTQTPRHKVTEMGQEVTMRCQPILGHNTVFWYRQTMMQGLELLAYFRNRAPLDDSGMPKDRFSAEMPDATLATLKIQPSEPRDSAVYFCASVQLPGLTYNEQFFGPGTRLTVL.

V gene TRBV5-6 combines with J gene TRBJ2-7; tentative D call: TRBD2 (6 bases). Trimming shortened V by 2 bases and J by 4 bases, and 19 bases separated the two germline ends. The CDR3 sequence is 16 residues long. CDR1 SGHDT and CDR2 YYEEEE come from the germline V gene. CDR3 bases: TGTGCCAGCAGCTTTACGGACCGGGACTCCCAGTACGAGCAGTACTTC. Protein product: CASSFTDRDSQYEQYF.

The chain recombines TRBV5-6 with TRBJ1-1; tentative D call: TRBD1 (6 bases). The ends were cut back, 1 base at V and 1 base at J, with 14 bases in the middle. In germline, CDR1 is SGHDT, CDR2 YYEEEE. This CDR3 spans 16 amino acids. The CDR3 reads CASSLNWGRRNTEAFF. The DNA of the CDR3 is TGTGCCAGCAGCTTGAACTGGGGGCGGCGGAACACTGAAGCTTTCTTT.

The chain recombines TRBV6-5 with TRBJ2-5, with a tentative D call TRBD2 (6 bases). TRBJ2-7 matches the DNA end more closely, so the J call is doubtful. The CDR3 is made up of 13 amino acids. In germline, CDR1 is MNHEY, CDR2 SVGAGI. CDR3 coding DNA: TGTGCCAGCATGGGGGGAATCTCCTACGAGCAGTACTTC. The encoded protein is CASMGGISYEQYF.

Here the CDR3 reads CASSKDRVGETQYF. The CDR3 DNA reads TGTGCCAGCAGTAAAGACAGGGTAGGAGAGACCCAGTACTTC. The chain carries TRBV2 and TRBJ2-5; TRBD1 matches at 7 bases. CDR3 length equals 14 residues. J lost 4 bases, V lost 5 bases, and 7 bases had no gene match. Germline CDR1 reads SNHLY; CDR2 reads FYNNEI. Supplemented by reference TRBV2 and TRBJ2-5, the full variable domain reads EPEVTQTPSHQVTQMGQEVILRCVPISNHLYFYWYRQILGQKVEFLVSFYNNEISEKSEIFDDQFSVERPDGSNFTLKIRSTKLEDSAMYFCASSKDRVGETQYFGPGTRLLVL.

V usage is TRBV27 and J usage is TRBJ2-1; TRBD2 matches 9 bases. CDR3 size: 13 residues. After removal of 8 bases from V and 2 bases from J, the junction contained 1 base not matched to a gene. Germline lookup yields CDR1 MNHEY and CDR2 SMNVEV (reference sequence). The CDR3 is CASGLAPYNEQFF. CDR3 DNA sequence: TGTGCCAGCGGACTAGCGCCCTACAATGAGCAGTTCTTC.

This CDR3 is CAWSRFTEDTQYF. In DNA form, the CDR3 reads TGTGCCTGGTCGCGATTCACCGAAGATACGCAGTATTTT. The chain has TRBV30 and TRBJ2-3; D is undetermined. V lost 5 bases and J lost 5, with 14 bases in between. This CDR3 has 13 residues. CDR1 and CDR2 from the germline V gene are GTSNPN and SVGIG (reference sequence).

There are a few counts of this clone. The chain is built from TRBV30 and TRBJ1-6; TRBD1 matches 7 bases. Germline V CDR1 and CDR2: GTSNPN, SVGIG (reference sequence). The CDR3 has 13 amino acids. The junction had 5 bases not matched to a gene; V was cut back by 4 bases and J by 8 bases. The CDR3 loop is CAWTGGFHSPLHF. CDR3 DNA: TGTGCCTGGACAGGGGGTTTTCATTCACCCCTCCACTTT. The full variable domain, rest sourced from reference TRBV30 and TRBJ1-6, is SQTIHQWPATLVQPVGSPLSLECTVEGTSNPNLYWYRQAAGRGLQLLFYSVGIGQISSEVPQNLSASRPQDRQFILSSKKLLLSDSGFYLCAWTGGFHSPLHFGNGTRLTVT.

The rearrangement uses TRBV5-6 and TRBJ1-1, with no clear D. Trimming left V 4 bases short and J 7 bases short, with 11 bases between. The CDR3 is made up of 12 amino acids. Germline values: CDR1 SGHDT, CDR2 YYEEEE. The CDR3 region has the DNA TGTGCCAGCAGCCTAGGCCAAGGTGAAGCTTTCTTT. The encoded protein is CASSLGQGEAFF.

The chain joins TRBV18 to TRBJ1-2, with D uncertain. The CDR3 is 15 amino acids. V lost 0 bases and J lost 3, with 11 bases in between. The germline CDR1 and CDR2 sequences are KGHSH and LQKENI. The CDR3, as DNA: TGTGCCAGCTCACCACCGGACGCGGGAGACTATGGCTACACCTTC. It yields the protein CASSPPDAGDYGYTF.

The chain has TRBV9 and TRBJ2-4, with 9 bases matching TRBD1. Per germline, CDR1 SGDLS and CDR2 YYNGEE. V lost 3 bases, J lost 8 bases, and 6 bases stayed unmatched. This CDR3 has 14 amino acids. The CDR3 here is CASSGGTGFDIQYF. The CDR3 nucleotides read TGTGCCAGCAGCGGTGGGACAGGGTTTGACATTCAGTACTTC.

This clone was detected a few times. The rearrangement joins TRBV10-1 to TRBJ2-1; the match to TRBD2 covers 10 bases. In germline, CDR1 is WNHNN, CDR2 SYGVQD (reference sequence). This CDR3 contains 15 residues. V shed 3 bases and J 6 bases; nucleotides not matched to a gene: 5. Here the CDR3 reads CASSEGLAGANEQFF. The CDR3 DNA reads as TGCGCCAGCAGTGAAGGGCTAGCGGGAGCCAATGAGCAGTTCTTC.

This clone was counted between two and nine times. This chain uses TRBV7-8 with TRBJ1-1; 10 nucleotides align to TRBD1. After removal of 0 bases from V and 6 bases from J, the junction contained 10 bases not matched to a gene. The germline gives CDR1 SGHVS, CDR2 FQNEAQ. The CDR3 is 17 residues long. In DNA form, the CDR3 reads TGTGCCAGCAGCTTAGCGCTTGGGGGACAGGGGCCCCCTGAAGCTTTCTTT. This gives the protein CASSLALGGQGPPEAFF.

The chain uses TRBV5-1 and TRBJ2-1; 10 bases line up with TRBD2. The V gene's germline CDR1 is SGHRS and CDR2 YFSETQ. CDR3 length: 14 amino acids. V gave up 8 bases and J gave up 7 bases; unmatched junction bases: 9. For the CDR3, the DNA is TGCGCCAGTACCCTAGCGGGAGTTGGTAATGAGCAGTTCTTC. Translated, it gives CASTLAGVGNEQFF.

V is TRBV28 and J is TRBJ1-4; a weak D match, TRBD1 (6 bases). The CDR3 totals 16 residues. Trimming removed 5 bases from V and 1 base from J, with 14 bases in between. Germline V gene data show CDR1 as MDHEN and CDR2 as SYDVKM. The CDR3 nucleotides read TGTGCCAGCAGTATCGAGACAGGCCAAACTAATGAAAAACTGTTTTTT. This codes for CASSIETGQTNEKLFF.

The chain carries TRBV2 and TRBJ1-6; no definite D call. V shed 4 bases and J shed 5 bases, with 15 bases lying between them. The germline V gene has CDR1 SNHLY and CDR2 FYNNEI. This CDR3 has 16 residues. The CDR3 coding sequence is TGTGCCAGCAGTGTGGAGGCCCCATCCCATAATTCACCCCTCCACTTT. Translation: CASSVEAPSHNSPLHF.

This rearrangement joins TRBV27 to TRBJ2-1; TRBD1 matches 10 bases. The CDR3 covers 16 residues. Germline CDR1 reads MNHEY; CDR2 reads SMNVEV (reference sequence). V gave up 7 bases and J gave up 5 bases; unmatched junction bases: 11. The CDR3, as DNA: TGTGCCAGCAACCCGCCGGGACAGGGGCCGGACAATGAGCAGTTCTTC. Protein sequence: CASNPPGQGPDNEQFF.

The V call is TRBV7-2, the J call TRBJ2-7; TRBD2 might be the D (5 bases). The CDR3 consists of 14 residues. The ends were cut back, 2 bases at V and 5 bases at J, with 13 bases in the middle. CDR1 is SGHTA, CDR2 FQGNSA, per germline. CDR3 DNA: TGTGCCAGCAGCTTATTGCCGGGGAGCGACGAGCAGTACTTC. It is translated as CASSLLPGSDEQYF.

The chain joins TRBV29-1 to TRBJ2-7; 11 bases agree with TRBD1. V was pared by 6 bases and J by 4 bases, with 8 bases of the junction left unmatched. Germline CDR1 and CDR2: SQVTM and ANQGSEA. This CDR3 is built from 14 residues. The CDR3 DNA follows: TGCAGCGTAGCAAAAGGACAGGGGGCTTACGAGCAGTACTTC. This codes for CSVAKGQGAYEQYF.

This chain joins TRBV28 and TRBJ2-7; maybe TRBD2 (7 bases). The V gene lost 7 bases and the J gene lost 1 base, with 14 bases spanning the gap. CDR1 is MDHEN and CDR2 is SYDVKM in the germline V gene. The CDR3 totals 14 residues. CDR3 DNA: TGTGCCAGCACGGAGGGAGGGGGGTCCTACGAGCAGTACTTC. Translation: CASTEGGGSYEQYF. The full variable domain, rest sourced from reference TRBV28 and TRBJ2-7, is DVKVTQSSRYLVKRTGEKVFLECVQDMDHENMFWYRQDPGLGLRLIYFSYDVKMKEKGDIPEGYSVSREKKERFSLILESASTNQTSMYLCASTEGGGSYEQYFGPGTRLTVT.

This chain links TRBV6-5 with TRBJ1-4, with 7 bases lining up with TRBD1. V gave up 5 bases and J gave up 5 bases; unmatched junction bases: 5. The germline gives CDR1 MNHEY, CDR2 SVGAGI. CDR3 length: 14 residues. The CDR3 bases are TGTGCCAGCAGTCTGGACAGGATGAATGAAAAACTGTTTTTT. Protein: CASSLDRMNEKLFF.

The gene calls are TRBV7-2 and TRBJ2-7, with 7 bases fitting TRBD1. V lost 0 bases and J lost 6; bases outside the gene matches: 5. The CDR3 consists of 14 residues. In germline, CDR1 is SGHTA, CDR2 FQGNSA. This CDR3 is CASSLAATGREQYF. In DNA, the CDR3 is TGTGCCAGCAGCTTAGCGGCGACAGGGCGCGAGCAGTACTTC.

Regarding this clone: The sample has other DNA sequences that encode this CDR3 too. The V gene is TRBV27, the J gene TRBJ1-6; D perhaps matches TRBD1 (6 bases). Germline V gene sequence: CDR1 MNHEY, CDR2 SMNVEV (reference sequence). This CDR3 spans 14 amino acids. Trimming pared 6 bases from V and 8 bases from J, leaving 14 bases between. The CDR3 region is CASRTGEVYSPLHF. For the CDR3, the DNA is TGTGCCAGCAGGACAGGAGAGGTTTATTCACCCCTCCACTTT.

Comment on this clone: The same CDR3 can be traced to other DNA sequences in this sample. The chain has TRBV7-7 and TRBJ2-3; no clear D gene. Germline V CDR1 and CDR2: SSHAT, FNYEAQ (reference sequence). V lost 1 base to trimming and J lost 1 base, with 9 bases between them. This CDR3 spans 15 amino acids. The CDR3 spells CASSLGLAGTDTQYF. CDR3 coding DNA: TGTGCCAGCAGCTTAGGCCTGGCGGGCACAGATACGCAGTATTTT.

This clone was counted between two and nine times. CDR3 nucleotide sequence: TGTGCCAGCAGCTTGGGGCTGTATTCTAGCAGCTACAATGAGCAGTTCTTC. This encodes CASSLGLYSSSYNEQFF. The genes are TRBV5-8 and TRBJ2-1; possible D gene TRBD2, 5 bases. The germline CDR1 and CDR2 sequences are SGHTS and YDEGEE. Trimming pared 0 bases from V and 3 bases from J, leaving 16 bases between. This CDR3 region has 17 residues.

The V call is TRBV28, the J call TRBJ2-7; 7 bases are a match to TRBD2. J was trimmed by 0 bases and V by 3 bases; bases with no gene match: 8. Germline assignment: CDR1 MDHEN and CDR2 SYDVKM. The CDR3 contains 16 residues. CDR3 nucleotides: TGTGCCAGCAGTTTTACGACTAGCCGTTACTCCTACGAGCAGTACTTC. Protein: CASSFTTSRYSYEQYF.